The rows below give T cell receptor beta chains drawn from one sample of a study of shared clonotypes between healthy human individuals. Assay: immunoSEQ multiplex PCR; the TCRdb copy retains only in-frame clones and omits some. Of 2 million to 2.5 million clones in the sample, 80% to 95% were seen once. The sample was naive CD4+ T cells from PBMCs. The receptors were sampled from a man younger than 35 in good health. Some clones in this sample may be carry-over from other donors' samples. Each CDR3 is given with its conserved first and last residue. Each record gives: J gene, V gene, clone size, D gene, CDR3 DNA, CDR3 protein. The D gene is left open where the match is weak. Clone size is stated in some rows and not others, as once, few, many or a class when expanded.

TRBJ2-7 TRBV15 . TRBD1 TGTGCCACCAGCAGAGTTATGGGACAGGGGAGCTACGAGCAGTACTTC CATSRVMGQGSYEQYF
TRBJ1-2 TRBV5-1 . . TGCGCCAGCAGCCCCGGTCCGGCCAGTGGCTACACCTTC CASSPGPASGYTF
TRBJ2-5 TRBV10-3 . . TGTGCCATCAGTGAGTCTCAGGCCGAAGAGACCCAGTACTTC CAISESQAEETQYF
TRBJ2-7 TRBV5-6 . . TGTGCCAGCAGCTTGGAGCCAGTCGAGCAGTACTTC CASSLEPVEQYF
TRBJ2-1 TRBV29-1 . TRBD1 TGCAGCGGGGGCTACAGGGGAACCTCCTACAATGAGCAGTTCTTC CSGGYRGTSYNEQFF
TRBJ2-1 TRBV7-9 . . TGTGCCAGCAGCTTAGCGCCCTACAATGAGCAGTTCTTC CASSLAPYNEQFF
TRBJ1-5 TRBV28 . . TGTGCCAGCAGTTGGACATTTCAGCCCCAGCATTTT CASSWTFQPQHF
TRBJ2-1 TRBV7-9 . . TGTGCCAGCAGCCCCCATGAGGGGAATAATGAGCAGTTCTTC CASSPHEGNNEQFF
TRBJ2-2 TRBV9 . . TGTGCCAGCAGCGAGCCCGCGACTTCTTCCGTTAGCACCGGGGAGCTGTTTTTT CASSEPATSSVSTGELFF
TRBJ2-1 TRBV7-7 . . TGTGCCAGCAGCCTATCTAGAGAGCCCAATGAGCAGTTCTTC CASSLSREPNEQFF
TRBJ1-1 TRBV12-5 . . TGTGCTAGTGGTTTGGTAACAGGGCCGAACACTGAAGCTTTCTTT CASGLVTGPNTEAFF
TRBJ2-7 TRBV27 . TRBD1 TGTGCCAGCAGTACCAATCAGGGGGTCTACGAGCAGTACTTC CASSTNQGVYEQYF
TRBJ2-1 TRBV9 . TRBD2 TGTGCCAGCAGCGTGGGACTAGCGGATTCCAATGAGCAGTTCTTC CASSVGLADSNEQFF
TRBJ1-5 TRBV7-6 . TRBD1 TGTGCCAGCAGCCCGGGACAGGGATATCAGCCCCAGCATTTT CASSPGQGYQPQHF
TRBJ2-2 TRBV25-1 . . TGTGCCAGCAGTGAATGGGCAGACACGAACACCGGGGAGCTGTTTTTT CASSEWADTNTGELFF
TRBJ2-7 TRBV5-1 . TRBD2 TGCGCCAGCAGCTTGTCTACGGGAGGGCCGGTCTACGAGCAGTACTTC CASSLSTGGPVYEQYF
TRBJ2-3 TRBV6-1 . . TGTGCCAGCTTCCCTCGACGCTTCACAGATACGCAGTATTTT CASFPRRFTDTQYF
TRBJ1-5 TRBV19 . TRBD1 TGTGCCAGTAGTGGAACTGGGACAGGCAATCAGCCCCAGCATTTT CASSGTGTGNQPQHF
TRBJ2-3 TRBV4-1 . . TGCGCCAGCAGCCAAGGGTGGGCGAGCACAGATACGCAGTATTTT CASSQGWASTDTQYF
TRBJ1-1 TRBV6-6 . . TGTGCCAGCAGTTACGATCTGGATTGGAACACTGAAGCTTTCTTT CASSYDLDWNTEAFF
TRBJ2-2 TRBV2 . . TGTGCCAGCACGACGGGAGTCCATAGCGGGGAGCTGTTTTTT CASTTGVHSGELFF
TRBJ2-3 TRBV4-2 . . TGTGCCAGCAGCCACCCTCAGGGGGGGAAGACAGATACGCAGTATTTT CASSHPQGGKTDTQYF
TRBJ2-7 TRBV16 . . TGTGCCAGCAGCCAAGAAACAGGGAGATGGGGCTACGAGCAGTACTTC CASSQETGRWGYEQYF
TRBJ1-5 TRBV19 . . TGTGCCAGTACACCGGGACGGTCGAATCAGCCCCAGCATTTT CASTPGRSNQPQHF
TRBJ2-3 TRBV5-6 . TRBD2 TGTGCCAGCAGCTTGTTAGCGGGAGGCTTCACAGATACGCAGTATTTT CASSLLAGGFTDTQYF
TRBJ2-5 TRBV4-3 . . TGCGCCAGCAGCCAAACCCCCCCAGGGAGGGGGGAGACCCAGTACTTC CASSQTPPGRGETQYF
TRBJ2-7 TRBV12-2 . . TGTGCAAGTCGCCCAGGTCGGGACAGGGACTCCTACGAGCAGTACTTC CASRPGRDRDSYEQYF
TRBJ2-5 TRBV27 . . TGTGCCAGCAGCCGGCAGTGGGCAGCCCTGGGAGAAGGGACCCAGTACTTC CASSRQWAALGEGTQYF
TRBJ2-3 TRBV28 . TRBD2 TGTGCCAGCAGTCAACCCACGACGGGACTAGCGGGAGGGTGGGTCACAGATACGCAGTATTTT CASSQPTTGLAGGWVTDTQYF
TRBJ2-1 TRBV5-1 . . TGCGCCAGCAGCGTTTTAGTTTTCGATGAGCAGTTCTTC CASSVLVFDEQFF
TRBJ1-2 TRBV6-6 . TRBD1 TGTGCCAGCAGTCGGGGGACAGGGGTTTTCTATGGCTACACCTTC CASSRGTGVFYGYTF
TRBJ1-5 TRBV28 . . TGTGCCAGCAGTTTAGGGCAGGGTGTCAATCAGCCCCAGCATTTT CASSLGQGVNQPQHF
TRBJ1-2 TRBV29-1 . . TGCAGTGCCCCAGGAGATGCTAACTATGGCTACACCTTC CSAPGDANYGYTF
TRBJ2-6 TRBV9 few TRBD2 TGTGCCAGCAGCGTAGCTGGGGGAGGGGTTGGGGCCAACGTCCTGACTTTC CASSVAGGGVGANVLTF
TRBJ2-7 TRBV5-1 . TRBD2 TGCGCCAGCAGCTTGGATCTAACTAGCGGGGACTACGAGCAGTACTTC CASSLDLTSGDYEQYF
TRBJ1-5 TRBV10-2 . . TGCGCCAGCAGTCTCCATCCCGGGACACCGCGGACCGGTAGCAATCAGCCCCAGCATTTT CASSLHPGTPRTGSNQPQHF
TRBJ2-7 TRBV29-1 few . TGCAGCGTTGCATGGACAGTAGGCTACGAGCAGTACTTC CSVAWTVGYEQYF
TRBJ1-2 TRBV29-1 . TRBD1 TGCAGCGTTGCGGCGGGTGGCAGGGGGCGGGATGGCTACACCTTC CSVAAGGRGRDGYTF
TRBJ1-2 TRBV6-6 once . TGTGCCAGCAGTTACTCGTCCCCGTCAACCAACTATGGCTACACCTTC CASSYSSPSTNYGYTF